The rows below give T cell receptor beta chains drawn from one sample of a study of CD8 T cells in ankylosing spondylitis. TCRdb independently ran MiXCR on the 5' RACE reads; one entry per CDR3 protein. The table records just under 95,000 distinct CDR3 sequences, roughly 9.6% of them present only once. Sequenced: blood, either unsorted or a sorted T cell fraction (not recorded which). The source is a male donor with ankylosing spondylitis or in good health (not recorded which). CDR3s include the opening cysteine and the closing phenylalanine or tryptophan. A D gene is named only where the DNA matches it firmly. Only part of the rows carry a size: once, few, many, or a class if the clone is expanded.

DNA	CDR3	V	size	J	D
TGCAGTGCTAGTGACACAAAAACACAACGGGACAGGGGATTTTATTTGGTCTACGAGCAGTACTTC	CSASDTKTQRDRGFYLVYEQYF	TRBV20-1	few	TRBJ2-7	TRBD1
TGTGCCAGCAGTGAAGTCCCGGGCACTGAAGCTTTCTTT	CASSEVPGTEAFF	TRBV2	many	TRBJ1-1	-
TGCAGTGCTAGAGATCTGATGCCCTCGGGGGTGGGGTCTGGAAACACCATATATTTT	CSARDLMPSGVGSGNTIYF	TRBV20-1	many	TRBJ1-3	-
TGTGCCAGCAGCCCCCGCTCTGACACCGGGGAGCTGTTTTTT	CASSPRSDTGELFF	TRBV7-6	-	TRBJ2-2	-
TGTGCCACCAGTGATCCGGACGGTGGGCCCGCATGTTATGGGCAGTATTTT	CATSDPDGGPACYGQYF	TRBV24-1	many	TRBJ2-3	-
TGCAGTGCTAGAGATGGCGGGGACCCATCCTACGAGCAGTACTTC	CSARDGGDPSYEQYF	TRBV20-1	-	TRBJ2-7	-
TGTGCCAGCAGTTCAGGGGATCGGTACAATGAGCAGTTCTTC	CASSSGDRYNEQFF	TRBV6-5	many	TRBJ2-1	-
TGTGCCAGCTCACCACCCGGGGGCGAATTCTCTGGAAACACCATATATTTT	CASSPPGGEFSGNTIYF	TRBV18	-	TRBJ1-3	-
TGTGCCAGCAGTTCAAGACTCCCAGGGCCAGGGTGGTACGAGCAGTACTTC	CASSSRLPGPGWYEQYF	TRBV12-3/TRBV12-4	few	TRBJ2-7	-
TGTGCCAGCAGTTTGGAGGGACCCCCCTACGAGCAGTACTTC	CASSLEGPPYEQYF	TRBV12-3/TRBV12-4	many	TRBJ2-7	-
TGTGCCAGCAGTCGGGGACGGGAGATCACCGGGGAGCTGTTTTTT	CASSRGREITGELFF	TRBV28	-	TRBJ2-2	-
TGCAGCGTTGAAAAGGAGACCCAGTACTTC	CSVEKETQYF	TRBV29-1	-	TRBJ2-5	-
TGTGCCAGCACCACCCTGGGCTTCGACACTGAAGCTTTCTTT	CASTTLGFDTEAFF	TRBV5-6	many	TRBJ1-1	-
TGCAGCGTTCAAGGGACAGGGGGAGAGACCCAGTACTTC	CSVQGTGGETQYF	TRBV29-1	many	TRBJ2-5	TRBD1
TGTGCCAGCAGCCTGGGGACTAACCAAGAGACCCAGTACTTC	CASSLGTNQETQYF	TRBV3-1	many	TRBJ2-5	TRBD2
TGTGCCATCAGTGCCGGACAGGGAGGTGAAAAACTGTTTTTT	CAISAGQGGEKLFF	TRBV10-3	many	TRBJ1-4	TRBD1